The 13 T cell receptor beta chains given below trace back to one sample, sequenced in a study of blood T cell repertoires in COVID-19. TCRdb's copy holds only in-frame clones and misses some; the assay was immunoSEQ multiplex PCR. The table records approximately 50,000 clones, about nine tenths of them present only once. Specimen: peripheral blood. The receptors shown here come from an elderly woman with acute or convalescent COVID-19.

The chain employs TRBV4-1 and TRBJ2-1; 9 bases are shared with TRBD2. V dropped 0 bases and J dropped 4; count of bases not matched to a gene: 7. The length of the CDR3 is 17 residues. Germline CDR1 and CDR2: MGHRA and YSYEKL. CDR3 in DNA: TGCGCCAGCAGCCAAGATCCAGGCGGGGGGGTTTACAATGAGCAGTTCTTC. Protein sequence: CASSQDPGGGVYNEQFF.

The CDR3 sequence is CASSRRDSNEQFF. The CDR3 DNA reads TGCGCCAGCAGCCGTAGGGACAGCAATGAGCAGTTCTTC. The chain uses TRBV4-1 and TRBJ2-1; TRBD1 matches 7 bases. Germline values: CDR1 MGHRA, CDR2 YSYEKL. Germline trimming cut 4 bases from V and 6 bases from J; bases unmatched to any gene: 3. The CDR3 has 13 residues.

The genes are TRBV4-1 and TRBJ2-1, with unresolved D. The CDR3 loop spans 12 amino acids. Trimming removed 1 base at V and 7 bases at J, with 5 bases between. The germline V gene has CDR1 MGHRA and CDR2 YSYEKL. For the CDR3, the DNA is TGCGCCAGCAGCCAAGCCGGGAATGAGCAGTTCTTC. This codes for CASSQAGNEQFF.

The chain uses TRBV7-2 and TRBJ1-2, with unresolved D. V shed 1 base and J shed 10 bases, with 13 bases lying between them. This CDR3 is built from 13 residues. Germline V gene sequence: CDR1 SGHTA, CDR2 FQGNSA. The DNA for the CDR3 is TGTGCCAGCAGCTTAGGGCAGGAAAGTGACTACACCTTC. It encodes CASSLGQESDYTF. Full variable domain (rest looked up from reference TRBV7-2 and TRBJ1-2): GAGVSQSPSNKVTEKGKDVELRCDPISGHTALYWYRQSLGQGLEFLIYFQGNSAPDKSGLPSDRFSAERTGGSVSTLTIQRTQQEDSAVYLCASSLGQESDYTFGSGTRLTVV.

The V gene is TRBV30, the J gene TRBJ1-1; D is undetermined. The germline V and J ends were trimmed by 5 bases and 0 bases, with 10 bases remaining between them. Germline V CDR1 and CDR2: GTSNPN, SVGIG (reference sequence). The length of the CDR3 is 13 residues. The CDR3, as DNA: TGTGCCTGGTCCACAGTTATGAACACTGAAGCTTTCTTT. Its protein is CAWSTVMNTEAFF.

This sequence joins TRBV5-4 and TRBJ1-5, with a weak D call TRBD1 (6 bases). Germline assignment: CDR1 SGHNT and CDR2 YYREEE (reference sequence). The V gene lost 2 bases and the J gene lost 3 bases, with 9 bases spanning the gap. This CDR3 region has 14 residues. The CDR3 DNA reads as TGTGCCAGCAGCTTAATGGGGGCCAATCAGCCCCAGCATTTT. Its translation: CASSLMGANQPQHF.

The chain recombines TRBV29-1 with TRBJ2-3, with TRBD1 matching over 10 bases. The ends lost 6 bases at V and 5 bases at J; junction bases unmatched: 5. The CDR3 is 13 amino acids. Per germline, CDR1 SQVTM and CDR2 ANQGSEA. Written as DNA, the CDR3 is TGCAGCGTCCCAGGACAGGGGGGAGATACGCAGTATTTT. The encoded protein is CSVPGQGGDTQYF.

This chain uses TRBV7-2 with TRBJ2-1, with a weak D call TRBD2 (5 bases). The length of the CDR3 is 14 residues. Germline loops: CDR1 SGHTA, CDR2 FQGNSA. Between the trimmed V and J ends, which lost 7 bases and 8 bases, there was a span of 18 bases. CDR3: CASTPRGWFYEQFF. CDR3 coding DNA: TGTGCCAGCACGCCAAGAGGGTGGTTTTATGAGCAGTTCTTC.

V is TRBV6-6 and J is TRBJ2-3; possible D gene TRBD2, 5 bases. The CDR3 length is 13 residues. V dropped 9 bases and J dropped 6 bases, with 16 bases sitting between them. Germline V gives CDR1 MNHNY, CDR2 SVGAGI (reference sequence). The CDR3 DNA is TGTGCCAGTGCTGACTGGGTAGCGGATACGCAGTATTTT. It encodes CASADWVADTQYF.

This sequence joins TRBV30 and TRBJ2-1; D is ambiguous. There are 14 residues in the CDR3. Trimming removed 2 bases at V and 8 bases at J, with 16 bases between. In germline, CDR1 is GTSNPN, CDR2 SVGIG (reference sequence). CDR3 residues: CAWSPAPTVDEQFF. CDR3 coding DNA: TGTGCCTGGAGTCCCGCCCCTACGGTAGATGAGCAGTTCTTC.

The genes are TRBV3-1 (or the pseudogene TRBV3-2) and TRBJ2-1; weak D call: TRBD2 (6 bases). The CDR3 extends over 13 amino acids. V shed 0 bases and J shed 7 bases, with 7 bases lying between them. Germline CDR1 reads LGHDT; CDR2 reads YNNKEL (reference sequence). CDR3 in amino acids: CASSQDRENEQFF. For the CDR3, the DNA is TGTGCCAGCAGCCAAGATCGGGAGAATGAGCAGTTCTTC.

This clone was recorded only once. CDR3 coding DNA: TGTGCCACCAGCAGAGTAGGAGGCAATGAGCAGTTCTTC. Its translation: CATSRVGGNEQFF. The chain has TRBV15 and TRBJ2-1; perhaps TRBD2 as D (5 bases). The CDR3 loop spans 13 amino acids. V was clipped by 1 base and J by 6 bases, with 7 bases between them. Germline loops: CDR1 LNHNV, CDR2 YYDKDF (reference sequence).

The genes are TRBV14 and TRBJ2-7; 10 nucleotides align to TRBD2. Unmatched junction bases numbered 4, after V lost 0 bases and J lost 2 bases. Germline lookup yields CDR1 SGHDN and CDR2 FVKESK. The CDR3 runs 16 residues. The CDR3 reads CASSQDPLAGAYEQYF. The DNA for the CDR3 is TGTGCCAGCAGCCAAGATCCCCTAGCGGGGGCCTACGAGCAGTACTTC.